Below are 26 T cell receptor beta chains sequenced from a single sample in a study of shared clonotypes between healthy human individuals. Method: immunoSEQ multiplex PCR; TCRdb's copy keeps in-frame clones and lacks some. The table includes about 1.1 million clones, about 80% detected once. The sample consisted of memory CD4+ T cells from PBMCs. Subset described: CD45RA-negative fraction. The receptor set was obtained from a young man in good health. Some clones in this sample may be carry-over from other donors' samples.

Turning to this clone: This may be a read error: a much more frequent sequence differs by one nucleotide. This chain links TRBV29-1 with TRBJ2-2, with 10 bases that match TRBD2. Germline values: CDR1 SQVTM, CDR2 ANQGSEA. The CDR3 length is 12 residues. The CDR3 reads CGAGTSAGELFF. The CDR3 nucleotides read TGCGGCGCCGGGACTAGCGCCGGGGAGCTGTTTTTT.

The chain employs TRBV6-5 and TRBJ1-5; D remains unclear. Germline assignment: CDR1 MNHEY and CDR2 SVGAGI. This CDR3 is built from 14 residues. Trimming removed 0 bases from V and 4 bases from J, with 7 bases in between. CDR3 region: CASSYSASNQPQHF. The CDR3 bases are TGTGCCAGCAGTTACTCGGCCTCTAATCAGCCCCAGCATTTT.

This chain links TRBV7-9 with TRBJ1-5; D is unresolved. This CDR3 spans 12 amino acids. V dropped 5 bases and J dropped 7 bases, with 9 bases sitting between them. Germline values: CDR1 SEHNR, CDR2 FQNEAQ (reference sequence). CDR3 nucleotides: TGTGCCAGCAGCCAACAGTCCCAGCCCCAGCATTTT. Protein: CASSQQSQPQHF.

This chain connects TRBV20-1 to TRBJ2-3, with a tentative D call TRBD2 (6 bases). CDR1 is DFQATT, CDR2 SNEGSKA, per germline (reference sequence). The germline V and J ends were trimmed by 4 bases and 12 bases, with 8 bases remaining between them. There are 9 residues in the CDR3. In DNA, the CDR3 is TGCAGTGCTAAAACTAGCCAGTATTTT. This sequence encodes CSAKTSQYF.

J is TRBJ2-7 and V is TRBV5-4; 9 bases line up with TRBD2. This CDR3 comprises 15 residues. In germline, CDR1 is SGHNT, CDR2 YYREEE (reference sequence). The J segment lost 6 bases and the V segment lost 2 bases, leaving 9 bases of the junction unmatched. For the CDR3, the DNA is TGTGCCAGCAGCTTATCACCGGGACTAGCCCCCGAGCAGTACTTC. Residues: CASSLSPGLAPEQYF.

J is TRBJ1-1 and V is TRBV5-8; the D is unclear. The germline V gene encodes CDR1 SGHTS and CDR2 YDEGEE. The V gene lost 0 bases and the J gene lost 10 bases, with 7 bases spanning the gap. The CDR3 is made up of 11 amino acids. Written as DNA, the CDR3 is TGTGCCAGCAGCTTGGCAAAGTCAGCTTTCTTT. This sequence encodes CASSLAKSAFF.

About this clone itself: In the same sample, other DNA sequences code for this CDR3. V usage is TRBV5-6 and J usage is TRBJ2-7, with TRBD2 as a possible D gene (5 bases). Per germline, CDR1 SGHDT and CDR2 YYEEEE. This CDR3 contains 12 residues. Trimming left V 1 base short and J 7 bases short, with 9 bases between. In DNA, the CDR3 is TGTGCCAGCAGCTTGCGAACGGGAGAGCAGTACTTC. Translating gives CASSLRTGEQYF.

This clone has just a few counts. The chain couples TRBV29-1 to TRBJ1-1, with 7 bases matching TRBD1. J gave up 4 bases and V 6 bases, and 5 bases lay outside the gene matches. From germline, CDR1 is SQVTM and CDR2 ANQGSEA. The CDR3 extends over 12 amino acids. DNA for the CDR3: TGCAGCGTGGATAACAGGGGCACTGAAGCTTTCTTT. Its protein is CSVDNRGTEAFF.

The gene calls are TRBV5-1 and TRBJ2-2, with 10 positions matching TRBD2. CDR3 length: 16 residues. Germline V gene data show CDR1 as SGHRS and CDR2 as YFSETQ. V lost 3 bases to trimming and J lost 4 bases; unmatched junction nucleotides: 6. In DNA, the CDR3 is TGCGCCAGCAGCTCCACGACTAGCGGGTCCACCGGGGAGCTGTTTTTT. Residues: CASSSTTSGSTGELFF.

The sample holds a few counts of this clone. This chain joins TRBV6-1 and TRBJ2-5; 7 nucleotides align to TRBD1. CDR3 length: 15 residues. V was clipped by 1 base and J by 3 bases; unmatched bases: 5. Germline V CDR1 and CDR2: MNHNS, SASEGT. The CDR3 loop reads CASSEGPTGEETQYF. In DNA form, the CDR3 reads TGTGCCAGCAGTGAAGGGCCAACAGGGGAAGAGACCCAGTACTTC.

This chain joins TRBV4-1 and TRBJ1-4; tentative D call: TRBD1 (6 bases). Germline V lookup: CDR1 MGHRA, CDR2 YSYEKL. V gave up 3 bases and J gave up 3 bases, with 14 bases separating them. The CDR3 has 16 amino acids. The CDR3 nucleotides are TGCGCCAGCAGCCACCCTGGCCAGGGGCCTAATGAAAAACTGTTTTTT. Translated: CASSHPGQGPNEKLFF.

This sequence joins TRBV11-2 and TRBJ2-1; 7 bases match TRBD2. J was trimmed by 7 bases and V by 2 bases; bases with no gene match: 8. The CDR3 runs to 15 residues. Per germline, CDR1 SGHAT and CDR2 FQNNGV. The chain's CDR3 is CASSLLFGRRNEQFF. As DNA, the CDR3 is TGTGCCAGCAGCTTACTTTTCGGGAGGAGGAATGAGCAGTTCTTC. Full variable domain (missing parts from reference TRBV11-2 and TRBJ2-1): EAGVAQSPRYKIIEKRQSVAFWCNPISGHATLYWYQQILGQGPKLLIQFQNNGVVDDSQLPKDRFSAERLKGVDSTLKIQPAKLEDSAVYLCASSLLFGRRNEQFFGPGTRLTVL.

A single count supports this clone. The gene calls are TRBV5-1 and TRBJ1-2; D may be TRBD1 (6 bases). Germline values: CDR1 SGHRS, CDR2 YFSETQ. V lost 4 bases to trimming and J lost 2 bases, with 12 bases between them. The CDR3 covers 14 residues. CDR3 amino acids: CASSEGDTNYGYTF. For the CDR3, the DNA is TGCGCCAGCAGCGAAGGGGACACCAACTATGGCTACACCTTC.

The CDR3, as DNA: TGTGCCAGCAGCTTTATAGTAGGGGTCAACGAGCAGTACTTC. It is translated as CASSFIVGVNEQYF. The chain recombines TRBV11-2 with TRBJ2-7, with a possible D match to TRBD1 (5 bases). The germline V gene has CDR1 SGHAT and CDR2 FQNNGV. The CDR3 covers 14 residues. V lost 3 bases and J 5 bases, leaving 14 bases between the germline ends.

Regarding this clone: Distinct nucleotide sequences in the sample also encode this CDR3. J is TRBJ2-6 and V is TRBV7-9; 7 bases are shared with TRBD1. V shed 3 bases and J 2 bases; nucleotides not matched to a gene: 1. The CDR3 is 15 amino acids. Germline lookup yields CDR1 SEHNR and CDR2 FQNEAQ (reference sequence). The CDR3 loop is CASSLGTAGANVLTF. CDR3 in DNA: TGTGCCAGCAGCTTGGGGACAGCTGGGGCCAACGTCCTGACTTTC.

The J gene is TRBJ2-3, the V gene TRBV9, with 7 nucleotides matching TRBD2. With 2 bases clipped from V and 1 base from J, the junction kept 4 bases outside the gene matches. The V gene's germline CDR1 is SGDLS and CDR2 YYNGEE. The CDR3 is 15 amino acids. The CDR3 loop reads CASSVNAGGTDTQYF. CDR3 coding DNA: TGTGCCAGCAGCGTTAATGCGGGAGGCACAGATACGCAGTATTTT.

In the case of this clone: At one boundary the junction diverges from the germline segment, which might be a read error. In nucleotides, the CDR3 is TGTGCCAGCAGTTCGGGACTAGCGTGGCACTTC. It translates to CASSSGLAWHF. This chain uses TRBV6-5 with TRBJ2-7; 10 bases align to TRBD2. The CDR3 has 11 residues. From germline, CDR1 is MNHEY and CDR2 SVGAGI.

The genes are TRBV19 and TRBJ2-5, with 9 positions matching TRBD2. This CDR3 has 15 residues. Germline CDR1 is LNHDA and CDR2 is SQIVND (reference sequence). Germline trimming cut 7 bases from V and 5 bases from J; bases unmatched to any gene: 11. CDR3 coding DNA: TGTGCCAGTATATGTAGCGGGAGAGGCCGGGAGACCCAGTACTTC. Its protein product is CASICSGRGRETQYF. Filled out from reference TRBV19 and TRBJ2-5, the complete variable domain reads DGGITQSPKYLFRKEGQNVTLSCEQNLNHDAMYWYRQDPGQGLRLIYYSQIVNDFQKGDIAEGYSVSREKKESFPLTVTSAQKNPTAFYLCASICSGRGRETQYFGPGTRLLVL.

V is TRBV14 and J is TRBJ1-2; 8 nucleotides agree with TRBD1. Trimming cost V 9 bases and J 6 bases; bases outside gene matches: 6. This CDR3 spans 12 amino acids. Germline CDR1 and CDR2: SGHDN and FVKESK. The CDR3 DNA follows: TGTGCCAGTTCAGGGGGCGCTGATGGCTACACCTTC. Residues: CASSGGADGYTF.

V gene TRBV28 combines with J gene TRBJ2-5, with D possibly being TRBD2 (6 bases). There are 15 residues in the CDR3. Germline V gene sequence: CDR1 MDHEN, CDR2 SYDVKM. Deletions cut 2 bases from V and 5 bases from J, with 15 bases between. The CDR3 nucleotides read TGTGCCAGCAGTTTACAGGGCGGGAAGAGGGAGACCCAGTACTTC. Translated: CASSLQGGKRETQYF.

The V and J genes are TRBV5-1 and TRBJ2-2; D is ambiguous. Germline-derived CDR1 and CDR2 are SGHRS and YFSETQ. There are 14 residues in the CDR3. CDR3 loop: CASAQLSNTGELFF. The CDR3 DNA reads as TGCGCGTCTGCACAACTATCGAACACCGGGGAGCTGTTTTTT.

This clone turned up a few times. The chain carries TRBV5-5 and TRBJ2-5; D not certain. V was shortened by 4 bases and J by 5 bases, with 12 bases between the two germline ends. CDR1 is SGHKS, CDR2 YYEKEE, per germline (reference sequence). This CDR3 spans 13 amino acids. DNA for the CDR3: TGTGCCAGCAGCCCCCCCCAAGGGGAGACCCAGTACTTC. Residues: CASSPPQGETQYF.

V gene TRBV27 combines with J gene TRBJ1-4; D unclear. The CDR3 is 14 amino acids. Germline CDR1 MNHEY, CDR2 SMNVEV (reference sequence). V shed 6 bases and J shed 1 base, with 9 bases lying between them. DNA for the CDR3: TGTGCCAGCAGCCGCCCGGGAACTAATGAAAAACTGTTTTTT. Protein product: CASSRPGTNEKLFF.

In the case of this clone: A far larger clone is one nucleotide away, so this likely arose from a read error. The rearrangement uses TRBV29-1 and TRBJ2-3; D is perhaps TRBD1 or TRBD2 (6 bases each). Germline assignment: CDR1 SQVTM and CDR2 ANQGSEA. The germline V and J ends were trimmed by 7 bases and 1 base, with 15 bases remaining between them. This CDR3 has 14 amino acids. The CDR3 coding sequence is TGCAGCGCTCTCGGGGGCAGGGGCACAGATACGCAGTATTTT. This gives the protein CSALGGRGTDTQYF.

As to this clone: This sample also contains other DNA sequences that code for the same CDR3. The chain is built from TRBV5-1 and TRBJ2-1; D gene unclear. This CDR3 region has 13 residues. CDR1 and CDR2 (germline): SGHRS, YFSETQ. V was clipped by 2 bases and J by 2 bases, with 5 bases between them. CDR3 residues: CASSLGTYNEQFF. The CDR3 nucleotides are TGCGCCAGCAGCTTAGGGACCTACAATGAGCAGTTCTTC.

In DNA, the CDR3 is TGTGCCAGCAGACCAGGGGGAAATGAGCAGTTCTTC. It is translated as CASRPGGNEQFF. This rearrangement joins TRBV27 to TRBJ2-1; 7 bases are shared with TRBD1. The CDR3 is 12 residues long. Losses at the gene ends were 6 bases for V and 7 bases for J; bases not matched to a gene: 3. The germline CDR1 and CDR2 sequences are MNHEY and SMNVEV (reference sequence).